This entry lists 23 T cell receptor beta chains sequenced from one sample in a study of naive and memory T cell subsets. Adult healthy volunteers gave 2.5 ml peripheral blood for whole-blood RNA. For blood and skin samples, reverse transcription used TCR alpha and beta constant primers. TCRdb reanalysed the 5' RACE reads using MiXCR and keeps one entry per CDR3 protein. The sample has tens of thousands of distinct CDR3 sequences; 20% to 25% are singletons. The receptors come from a female donor in good health.

In this sample, this clonotype turned up many times. CDR3: CASSLRIGSETQYF. CDR3 sequence (DNA): TGTGCCAGCAGTTTACGAATAGGTTCGGAGACCCAGTACTTC. The chain combines TRBV12-3 or TRBV12-4 with TRBJ2-5, with no clear D. V lost 2 bases to trimming and J lost 5 bases, with 12 bases between them. The CDR3 is 14 amino acids.

This clonotype occurred a few times. The rearrangement joins TRBV6-5 to TRBJ1-2, with unresolved D. Trimming removed 6 bases at V and 2 bases at J, with 10 bases between. In germline, CDR1 is MNHEY, CDR2 SVGAGI. This CDR3 region has 13 residues. The CDR3 sequence is CASRTGINYGYTF. CDR3 DNA sequence: TGTGCCAGCAGAACGGGAATCAACTATGGCTACACCTTC.

There are a few counts of this clonotype. The V and J genes are TRBV29-1 and TRBJ1-2; D not certain. The length of the CDR3 is 15 residues. V shed 3 bases and J shed 5 bases, with 19 bases lying between them. The germline V gene has CDR1 SQVTM and CDR2 ANQGSEA. The chain's CDR3 is CSVELETLGDYGYTF. As DNA, the CDR3 is TGCAGCGTTGAGTTGGAGACCCTAGGTGATTATGGCTACACCTTC.

This clonotype was found once. The genes are TRBV7-9 and TRBJ2-5; TRBD1 matches 7 bases. V lost 5 bases to trimming and J lost 5 bases; unmatched junction nucleotides: 11. Germline CDR1 and CDR2: SEHNR and FQNEAQ (reference sequence). This CDR3 region has 15 residues. The CDR3 protein is CASSPRQGLGETQYF. The CDR3 nucleotides read TGTGCCAGCAGCCCAAGACAGGGTTTAGGGGAGACCCAGTACTTC. Looking up the rest from reference TRBV7-9 and TRBJ2-5 gives the full variable domain: DTGVSQNPRHKITKRGQNVTFRCDPISEHNRLYWYRQTLGQGPEFLTYFQNEAQLEKSRLLSDRFSAERPKGSFSTLEIQRTEQGDSAMYLCASSPRQGLGETQYFGPGTRLLVL.

There are many counts of this clonotype. V is TRBV5-5 and J is TRBJ2-7, with 9 nucleotides matching TRBD1. This CDR3 comprises 16 residues. The J segment lost 5 bases and the V segment lost 4 bases, leaving 13 bases of the junction unmatched. Germline CDR1 is SGHKS and CDR2 is YYEKEE (reference sequence). The CDR3 sequence is CASSPKWDRVLHEQYF. CDR3 bases: TGTGCCAGCAGCCCGAAGTGGGACAGGGTGCTCCACGAGCAGTACTTC.

The chain links TRBV6-1 to TRBJ2-1, with 7 bases lining up with TRBD2. From germline, CDR1 is MNHNS and CDR2 SASEGT. V trimming: 2 bases; J trimming: 8 bases; junction bases outside the gene matches: 9. The CDR3 sequence is 15 residues long. The CDR3 bases are TGTGCCAGCAGTGAATGGGGGGGTCCGGGCTATGAGCAGTTCTTC. It specifies CASSEWGGPGYEQFF.

V gene TRBV4-3 combines with J gene TRBJ2-1; 13 bases fit TRBD2. The CDR3 runs to 15 residues. Germline V CDR1 and CDR2: LGHNA, YSLEER. Unmatched junction bases numbered 1, after V lost 3 bases and J lost 5 bases. CDR3 DNA sequence: TGCGCCAGCAGCCACGGACTAGCGGGAGACAATGAGCAGTTCTTC. Its translation: CASSHGLAGDNEQFF.

The J gene is TRBJ2-1, the V gene TRBV5-1; TRBD1 aligns across 12 bases. CDR3 size: 17 residues. V lost 4 bases and J lost 5; bases outside the gene matches: 10. Germline lookup yields CDR1 SGHRS and CDR2 YFSETQ. CDR3 nucleotides: TGCGCCAGCAGCCGGGGGACAGGGGGCCCATGGGACAATGAGCAGTTCTTC. Its translation is CASSRGTGGPWDNEQFF.

This rearrangement joins TRBV12-3 or TRBV12-4 to TRBJ2-7; D perhaps matches TRBD2 (6 bases). The CDR3 has 15 residues. V lost 5 bases and J lost 5, with 19 bases in between. CDR3 nucleotide sequence: TGTGCCAGCAGTCGGCAGGGACTCCCTCTGGACGAGCAGTACTTC. This translates into CASSRQGLPLDEQYF.

The chain has TRBV10-2 and TRBJ2-5; 13 positions agree with TRBD2. The CDR3 is 18 residues long. V shed 2 bases and J 5 bases; nucleotides not matched to a gene: 11. The germline V gene encodes CDR1 WSHSY and CDR2 SAAADI. The CDR3 DNA follows: TGCGCCAGCAGTGAGACCACTAGCGGGAGGGTTCCCGGGGAGACCCAGTACTTC. Protein product: CASSETTSGRVPGETQYF.

The chain employs TRBV29-1 and TRBJ1-1; no clear D. Germline-derived CDR1 and CDR2 are SQVTM and ANQGSEA. V shed 5 bases and J shed 10 bases, with 17 bases lying between them. CDR3 length equals 12 residues. The CDR3, as DNA: TGCAGCGTTAAGAGAGAACAGAGTGGAGCTTTCTTT. Its protein product is CSVKREQSGAFF.

This clonotype was seen a few times. The chain couples TRBV7-2 to TRBJ2-5; weak D call: TRBD2 (6 bases). From germline, CDR1 is SGHTA and CDR2 FQGNSA. This CDR3 spans 16 amino acids. V dropped 4 bases and J dropped 2 bases, with 17 bases sitting between them. CDR3 in amino acids: CASSSGTSLLQETQYF. CDR3 DNA sequence: TGTGCCAGCAGCTCGGGGACTTCGCTCCTTCAAGAGACCCAGTACTTC.

This chain joins TRBV6-2 or TRBV6-3 and TRBJ2-1; 10 bases align to TRBD2. V dropped 7 bases and J dropped 7; count of bases not matched to a gene: 16. Germline V lookup: CDR1 MNHEY, CDR2 SVGEGT. This CDR3 has 17 amino acids. The CDR3 protein is CASNRVGLAGVRNEQFF. The DNA for the CDR3 is TGTGCCAGCAACCGTGTTGGGCTAGCGGGAGTCCGGAATGAGCAGTTCTTC.

This sequence joins TRBV27 and TRBJ1-5; unclear D gene. V was pared by 5 bases and J by 7 bases, with 12 bases between. Per the germline V gene, CDR1 is MNHEY and CDR2 is SMNVEV (reference sequence). CDR3 length: 13 residues. The chain's CDR3 is CASSKVMAQPQHF. The CDR3 DNA is TGTGCCAGCAGTAAGGTAATGGCGCAGCCCCAGCATTTT.

This chain connects TRBV6-1 to TRBJ1-5, with D unclear. From germline, CDR1 is MNHNS and CDR2 SASEGT. This CDR3 has 16 residues. V dropped 4 bases and J dropped 2 bases, with 15 bases sitting between them. The CDR3 coding sequence is TGTGCCAGCAGTGCGTCAGGCGGCGGACGCAATCAGCCCCAGCATTTT. It specifies CASSASGGGRNQPQHF.

This clonotype is medium-sized. V is TRBV3-1 and J is TRBJ1-1; D remains unclear. Germline CDR1 and CDR2: LGHDT and YNNKEL (reference sequence). CDR3 length equals 12 residues. V lost 0 bases and J lost 1, with 0 bases in between. The chain's CDR3 is CASSQENTEAFF. The DNA for the CDR3 is TGTGCCAGCAGCCAAGAGAACACTGAAGCTTTCTTT.

There are a few counts of this clonotype. This rearrangement joins TRBV12-5 to TRBJ1-1; D remains ambiguous. Trimming shortened V by 6 bases and J by 3 bases, and 11 bases separated the two germline ends. CDR3 length: 13 amino acids. CDR1 and CDR2 from the germline V gene are LGHNT and FRNRAP. The DNA for the CDR3 is TGTGCTAGTGGGGTCGAGCCGGACACTGAAGCTTTCTTT. Protein sequence: CASGVEPDTEAFF.

The rearrangement joins TRBV20-1 to TRBJ2-7, with 9 bases aligning to TRBD1. The CDR3 covers 14 residues. Losses at the gene ends were 4 bases for V and 2 bases for J; bases not matched to a gene: 6. Germline CDR1 and CDR2: DFQATT and SNEGSKA (reference sequence). CDR3 in DNA: TGCAGTGCTATGTATGGGACAGGGACCTACGAGCAGTACTTC. This translates into CSAMYGTGTYEQYF.

Only a few counts were recorded for this clonotype. The chain combines TRBV20-1 with TRBJ1-1, with a weak D call TRBD1 (6 bases). This CDR3 is 13 amino acids long. The germline V and J ends were trimmed by 8 bases and 5 bases, with 18 bases remaining between them. Germline V gives CDR1 DFQATT, CDR2 SNEGSKA (reference sequence). The DNA of the CDR3 is TGCAGTACCAAAGGGGGGGACCGGACTGAAGCTTTCTTT. It encodes CSTKGGDRTEAFF.

The chain has TRBV5-1 and TRBJ2-3; 12 bases line up with TRBD2. With 4 bases clipped from V and 2 bases from J, the junction kept 11 bases outside the gene matches. Germline-derived CDR1 and CDR2 are SGHRS and YFSETQ. This CDR3 comprises 18 residues. The CDR3 reads CASSKSETSGGYTDTQYF. The CDR3 DNA is TGCGCCAGCAGCAAAAGCGAGACTAGCGGGGGATACACAGATACGCAGTATTTT.

This clonotype turned up a few times. The CDR3 bases are TGCAGCGTTGCCAGGGCCTCGAACACCGGGGAGCTGTTTTTT. Translating gives CSVARASNTGELFF. The genes are TRBV29-1 and TRBJ2-2; D perhaps matches TRBD1 (5 bases). V lost 4 bases and J lost 0, with 9 bases in between. The CDR3 spans 14 residues. Germline V lookup: CDR1 SQVTM, CDR2 ANQGSEA.

This clonotype was seen many times. The chain has TRBV5-6 and TRBJ1-2; D perhaps matches TRBD1 (5 bases). Germline V gene sequence: CDR1 SGHDT, CDR2 YYEEEE. This CDR3 is 15 amino acids long. V gave up 4 bases and J gave up 8 bases, with 21 bases separating them. This chain's CDR3 is CASSPASGRGSGYTF. The CDR3 DNA is TGTGCCAGCAGCCCCGCTTCCGGCCGGGGGAGCGGCTACACCTTC.

The chain is built from TRBV20-1 and TRBJ2-1, with TRBD2 matching over 14 bases. This CDR3 spans 17 amino acids. The ends lost 2 bases at V and 2 bases at J; junction bases unmatched: 5. Germline assignment: CDR1 DFQATT and CDR2 SNEGSKA (reference sequence). The DNA of the CDR3 is TGCAGTGCTAGACGGACTAGCGGGAGGCCCCCCTACAATGAGCAGTTCTTC. Its protein product is CSARRTSGRPPYNEQFF.